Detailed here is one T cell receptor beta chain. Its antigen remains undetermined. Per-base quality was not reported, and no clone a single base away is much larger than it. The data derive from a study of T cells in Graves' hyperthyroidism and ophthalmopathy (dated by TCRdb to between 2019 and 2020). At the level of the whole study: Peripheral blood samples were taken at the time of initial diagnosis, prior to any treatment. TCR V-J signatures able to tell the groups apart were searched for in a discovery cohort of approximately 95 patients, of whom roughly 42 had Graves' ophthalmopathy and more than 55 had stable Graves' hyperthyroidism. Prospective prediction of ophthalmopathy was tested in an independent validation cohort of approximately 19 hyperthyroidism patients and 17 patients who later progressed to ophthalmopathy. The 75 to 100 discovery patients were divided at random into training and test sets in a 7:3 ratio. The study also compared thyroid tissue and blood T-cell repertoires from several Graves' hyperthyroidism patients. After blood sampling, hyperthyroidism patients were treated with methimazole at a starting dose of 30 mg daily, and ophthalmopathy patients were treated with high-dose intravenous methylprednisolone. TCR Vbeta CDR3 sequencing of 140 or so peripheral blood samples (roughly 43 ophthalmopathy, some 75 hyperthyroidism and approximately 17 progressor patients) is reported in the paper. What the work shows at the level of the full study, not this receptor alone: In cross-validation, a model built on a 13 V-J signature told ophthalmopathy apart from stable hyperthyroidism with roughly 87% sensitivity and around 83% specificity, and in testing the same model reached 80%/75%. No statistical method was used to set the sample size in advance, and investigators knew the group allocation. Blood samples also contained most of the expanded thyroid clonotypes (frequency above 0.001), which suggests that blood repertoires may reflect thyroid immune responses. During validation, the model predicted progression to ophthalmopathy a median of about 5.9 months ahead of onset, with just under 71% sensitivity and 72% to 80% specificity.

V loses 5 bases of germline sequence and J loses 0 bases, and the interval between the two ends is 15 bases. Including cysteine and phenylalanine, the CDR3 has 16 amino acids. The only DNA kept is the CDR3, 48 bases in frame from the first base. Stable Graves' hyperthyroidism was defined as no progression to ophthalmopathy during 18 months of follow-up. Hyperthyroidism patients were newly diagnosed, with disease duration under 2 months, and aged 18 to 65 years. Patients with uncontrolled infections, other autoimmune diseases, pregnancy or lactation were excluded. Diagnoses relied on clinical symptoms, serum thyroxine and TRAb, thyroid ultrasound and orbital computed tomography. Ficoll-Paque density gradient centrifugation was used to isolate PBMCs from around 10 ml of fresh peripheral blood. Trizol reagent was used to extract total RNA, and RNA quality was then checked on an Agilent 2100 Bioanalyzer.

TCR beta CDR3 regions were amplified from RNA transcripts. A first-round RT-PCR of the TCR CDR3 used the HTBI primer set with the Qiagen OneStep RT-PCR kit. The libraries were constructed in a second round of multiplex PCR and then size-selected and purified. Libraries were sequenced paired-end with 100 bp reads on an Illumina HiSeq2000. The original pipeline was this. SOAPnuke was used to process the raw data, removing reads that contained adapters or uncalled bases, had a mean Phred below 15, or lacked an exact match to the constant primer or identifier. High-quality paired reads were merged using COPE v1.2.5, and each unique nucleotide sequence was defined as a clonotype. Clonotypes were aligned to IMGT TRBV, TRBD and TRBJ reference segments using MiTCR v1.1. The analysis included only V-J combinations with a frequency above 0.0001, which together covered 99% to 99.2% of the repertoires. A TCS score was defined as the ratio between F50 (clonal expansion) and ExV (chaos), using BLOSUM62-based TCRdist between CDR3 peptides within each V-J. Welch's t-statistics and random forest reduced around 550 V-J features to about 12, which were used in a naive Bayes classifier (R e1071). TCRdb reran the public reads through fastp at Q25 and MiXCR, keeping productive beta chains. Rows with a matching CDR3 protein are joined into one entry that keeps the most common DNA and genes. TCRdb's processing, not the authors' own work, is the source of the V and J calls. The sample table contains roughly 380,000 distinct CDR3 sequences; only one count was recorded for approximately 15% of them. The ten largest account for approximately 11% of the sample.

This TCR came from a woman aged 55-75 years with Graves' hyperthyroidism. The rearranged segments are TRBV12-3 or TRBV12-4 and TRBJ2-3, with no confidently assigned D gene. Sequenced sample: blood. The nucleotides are TGTGCCAGCAGTGCACCCAGGCGAACTAGCACAGATACGCAGTATTTT. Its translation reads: CASSAPRRTSTDTQYF.